The T cell receptor beta chain under discussion was sequenced for a study of blood T cell repertoires in COVID-19 (dated by TCRdb to the early 2020s). For context, the study as a whole: Collaborator samples came from the United States, Italy and Spain and covered acute and convalescent phases of COVID-19. The material from the prospective study consisted of cDNA or gDNA derived from T cells, B-cell-depleted T cells, or PBMCs. Subjects who had been exposed to COVID-19, were actively infected with it, or had recovered from it provided the deeply sampled blood TCRbeta repertoires that made up the dataset. A freely available public database, intended as a resource for researchers studying the immune response to SARS-CoV-2, is where the repertoires were released. Samples were obtained from the ongoing ImmuneRACE study (first 160 participants) and from about 1,300 subjects provided by 6 global collaborators. A de-identified subject ID, COVID-19 status, age in years and sex were almost always included in the sample metadata. Where available, HLA class I and class II types were obtained from metadata supplied by the sample provider rather than from assay-based typing.

The V end loses 6 bases and the J end loses 0 bases, and a stretch of 14 bases separates them. The germline V gene encodes CDR1 SGHTA and CDR2 FQGNSA. The CDR3 runs 15 amino acids, cysteine and phenylalanine included. The read is trimmed to its CDR3 DNA, 45 bases read in frame from base 1. At one collaborating source in Seattle, patients were enrolled during active infection and were followed longitudinally through the course of disease. Whole blood was collected in K2EDTA tubes by collaborating institutions according to the institutions' own protocols. For TCRbeta analysis, collaborators shipped samples as frozen whole blood, isolated PBMCs, or DNA extracted from either of those sample types. Here is what the overall study found, with its caveats: The quantity of clinical and demographic metadata differed by source and by participant and was supplied without curation.

TCRbeta CDR3 regions were amplified from genomic DNA by means of the immunoSEQ Assay, a bias-controlled multiplex PCR. In the original analysis: Within the assay, amplification of reference gene primers was used to estimate how many nucleated cells each sample contained. Sequence reads were collapsed and filtered to measure the absolute abundance of every unique TCRbeta CDR3 rearrangement. Productive Simpson clonality was computed per sample as the square root of Simpson's diversity index over productive rearrangements. TCRdb took over this immuneACCESS table, retaining in-frame rearrangements with V and J assigned. Such tables are incomplete; in checked studies, under half of the missing clones stem from an unresolved V gene, and the remainder is unexplained. V, J and clone size reflect that table, while D and trimming were determined from the DNA. The sample profile shows about 90,000 clones; roughly nine tenths of them were found once. 2.7% of the sample belongs to the ten largest clones.

This clone was seen a handful of times. The antigen this receptor binds is unknown. There are no base qualities to consult, and no much larger clone falls within one base. The chain is assembled from TRBV7-2 and TRBJ1-2; no D gene can be assigned with confidence. This sequence was found in a man aged 45-60 years with COVID-19, enrolled during active disease. The sample taken for sequencing was peripheral blood. The nucleotide sequence is TGTGCCAGCAGACCCGGTGGAGTCCCTAACTATGGCTACACCTTC. This sequence encodes CASRPGGVPNYGYTF. The CDR3, completed at both ends by the reference TRBV7-2 and TRBJ1-2 genes, gives the full variable domain GAGVSQSPSNKVTEKGKDVELRCDPISGHTALYWYRQSLGQGLEFLIYFQGNSAPDKSGLPSDRFSAERTGGSVSTLTIQRTQQEDSAVYLCASRPGGVPNYGYTFGSGTRLTVV.